This T cell receptor beta chain was profiled in a study of CD8+ T cells in alopecia areata. Germline V gene sequence: CDR1 SGDLS, CDR2 YYNGEE. V lost 2 bases and J lost 4; bases outside the gene matches: 3. This CDR3 contains 14 residues. Treatment described: oral pan-JAK inhibitor, 5-10 mg twice daily. The sequencing template was cDNA reverse transcribed from extracted RNA. The table came from immunoSEQ multiplex PCR; TCRdb's copy has only in-frame clones and leaves some out. The sample lists under 150,000 clones; 56% were seen once. The origin of this receptor is a human donor with alopecia areata. The chain links TRBV9 to TRBJ1-5; 7 nucleotides match TRBD1. Sample: CD4+ T cells sorted from blood, taken at week 24, from a patient treated with tofacitinib. Here the CDR3 reads CASSVGTVNQPQHF. CDR3 DNA: TGTGCCAGCAGCGTCGGGACAGTAAATCAGCCCCAGCATTTT.